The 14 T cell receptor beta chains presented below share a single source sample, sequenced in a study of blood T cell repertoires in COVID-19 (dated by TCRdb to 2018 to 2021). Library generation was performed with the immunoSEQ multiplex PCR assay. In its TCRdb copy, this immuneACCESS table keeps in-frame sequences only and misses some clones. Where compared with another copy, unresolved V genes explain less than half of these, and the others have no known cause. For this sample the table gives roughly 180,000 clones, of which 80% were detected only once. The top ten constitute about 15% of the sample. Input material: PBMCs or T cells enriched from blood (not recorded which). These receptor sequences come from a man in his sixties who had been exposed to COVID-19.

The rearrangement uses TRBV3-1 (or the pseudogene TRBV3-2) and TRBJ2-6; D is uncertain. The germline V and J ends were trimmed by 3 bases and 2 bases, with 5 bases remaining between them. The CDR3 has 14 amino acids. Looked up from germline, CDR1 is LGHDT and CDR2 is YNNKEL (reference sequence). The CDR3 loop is CASSHQTGANVLTF. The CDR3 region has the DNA TGTGCCAGCAGCCACCAGACTGGGGCCAACGTCCTGACTTTC.

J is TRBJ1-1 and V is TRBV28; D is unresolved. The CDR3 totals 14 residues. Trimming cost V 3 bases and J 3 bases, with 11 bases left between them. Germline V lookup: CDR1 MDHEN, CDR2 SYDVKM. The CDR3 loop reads CASSFSRAYTEAFF. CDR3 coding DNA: TGTGCCAGCAGTTTTAGCAGAGCATACACTGAAGCTTTCTTT.

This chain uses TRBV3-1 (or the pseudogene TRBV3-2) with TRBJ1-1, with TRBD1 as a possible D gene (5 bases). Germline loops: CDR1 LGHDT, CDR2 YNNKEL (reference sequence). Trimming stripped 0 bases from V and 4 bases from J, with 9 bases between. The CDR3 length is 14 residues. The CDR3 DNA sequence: TGTGCCAGCAGCCAAGATAGGGGTGGCACTGAAGCTTTCTTT. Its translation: CASSQDRGGTEAFF.

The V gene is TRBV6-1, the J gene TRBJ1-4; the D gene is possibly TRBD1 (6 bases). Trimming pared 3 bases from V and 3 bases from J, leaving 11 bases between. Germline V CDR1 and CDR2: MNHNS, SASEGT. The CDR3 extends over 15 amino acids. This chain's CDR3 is CASSDTGLANEKLFF. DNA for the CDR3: TGTGCCAGCAGTGACACAGGGTTGGCTAATGAAAAACTGTTTTTT.

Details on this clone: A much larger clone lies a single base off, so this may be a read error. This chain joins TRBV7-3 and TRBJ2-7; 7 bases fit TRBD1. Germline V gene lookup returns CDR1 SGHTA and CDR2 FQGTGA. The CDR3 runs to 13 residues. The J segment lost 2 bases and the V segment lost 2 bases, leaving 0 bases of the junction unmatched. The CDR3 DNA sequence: TGTGCCAGCAGCTTACAGGGGGCCTACGAGCAGTACTTC. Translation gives CASSLQGAYEQYF.

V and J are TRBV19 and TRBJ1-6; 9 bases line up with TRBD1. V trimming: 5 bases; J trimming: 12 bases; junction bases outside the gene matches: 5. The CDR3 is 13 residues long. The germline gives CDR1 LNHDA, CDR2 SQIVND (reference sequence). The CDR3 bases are TGTGCCAGTAGTGAGGGACAGGGAGGACCCCTCCACTTT. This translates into CASSEGQGGPLHF.

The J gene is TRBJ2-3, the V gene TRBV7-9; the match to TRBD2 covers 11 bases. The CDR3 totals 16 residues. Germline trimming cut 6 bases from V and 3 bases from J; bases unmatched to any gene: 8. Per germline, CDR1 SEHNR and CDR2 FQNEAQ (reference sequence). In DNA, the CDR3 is TGTGCCAGCAGTCGTACTAGCGGGAGTGAGACAGATACGCAGTATTTT. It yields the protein CASSRTSGSETDTQYF. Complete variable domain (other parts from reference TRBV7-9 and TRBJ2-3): DTGVSQNPRHKITKRGQNVTFRCDPISEHNRLYWYRQTLGQGPEFLTYFQNEAQLEKSRLLSDRFSAERPKGSFSTLEIQRTEQGDSAMYLCASSRTSGSETDTQYFGPGTRLTVL.

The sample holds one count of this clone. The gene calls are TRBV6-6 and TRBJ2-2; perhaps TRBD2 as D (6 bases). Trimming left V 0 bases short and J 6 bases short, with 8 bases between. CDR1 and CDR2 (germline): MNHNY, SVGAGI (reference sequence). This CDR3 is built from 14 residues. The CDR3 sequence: CASSYSGGPGELFF. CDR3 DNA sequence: TGTGCCAGCAGTTACTCCGGGGGTCCCGGGGAGCTGTTTTTT.

This CDR3 is CASSSGRAVANEQFF. Written as DNA, the CDR3 is TGCGCCAGCAGCTCTGGGAGGGCCGTTGCGAATGAGCAGTTCTTC. The J gene is TRBJ2-1, the V gene TRBV5-1; TRBD2 aligns across 7 bases. The V segment lost 3 bases and the J segment 7 bases; nucleotides outside the gene matches: 10. Germline V lookup: CDR1 SGHRS, CDR2 YFSETQ. The CDR3 is 15 amino acids.

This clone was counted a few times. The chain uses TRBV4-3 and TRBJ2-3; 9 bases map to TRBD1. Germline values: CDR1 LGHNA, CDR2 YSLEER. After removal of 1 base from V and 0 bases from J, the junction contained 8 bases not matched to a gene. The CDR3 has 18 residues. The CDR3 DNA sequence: TGCGCCAGCAGCCAAGCGACAGGGGGGGGACTTAGCACAGATACGCAGTATTTT. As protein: CASSQATGGGLSTDTQYF.

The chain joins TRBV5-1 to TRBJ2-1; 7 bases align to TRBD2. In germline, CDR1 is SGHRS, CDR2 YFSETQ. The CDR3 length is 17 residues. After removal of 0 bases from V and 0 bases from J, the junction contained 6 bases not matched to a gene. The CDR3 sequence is CASSLGLRESSYNEQFF. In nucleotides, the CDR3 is TGCGCCAGCAGCTTGGGCTTGCGGGAGAGCTCCTACAATGAGCAGTTCTTC.

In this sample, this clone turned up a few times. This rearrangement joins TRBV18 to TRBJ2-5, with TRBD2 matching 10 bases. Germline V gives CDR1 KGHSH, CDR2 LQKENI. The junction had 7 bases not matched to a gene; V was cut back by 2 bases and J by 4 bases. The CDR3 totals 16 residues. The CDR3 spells CASSPVSGRAAETQYF. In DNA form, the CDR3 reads TGTGCCAGCTCACCAGTGAGCGGGAGGGCCGCAGAGACCCAGTACTTC. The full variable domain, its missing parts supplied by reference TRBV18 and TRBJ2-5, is NAGVMQNPRHLVRRRGQEARLRCSPMKGHSHVYWYRQLPEEGLKFMVYLQKENIIDESGMPKERFSAEFPKEGPSILRIQQVVRGDSAAYFCASSPVSGRAAETQYFGPGTRLLVL.

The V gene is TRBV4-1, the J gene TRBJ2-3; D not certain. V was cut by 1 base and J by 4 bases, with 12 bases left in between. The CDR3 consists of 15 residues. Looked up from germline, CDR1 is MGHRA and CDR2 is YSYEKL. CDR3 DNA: TGCGCCAGCAGCCAAGTTTATGGCCTCCCAGATACGCAGTATTTT. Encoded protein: CASSQVYGLPDTQYF.

The CDR3 reads CASSDAAGGMNEQFF. The CDR3 DNA is TGTGCCAGCAGTGACGCAGCGGGAGGGATGAATGAGCAGTTCTTC. The chain has TRBV6-4 and TRBJ2-1; TRBD2 aligns across 10 bases. The CDR3 totals 15 residues. Germline values: CDR1 MRHNA, CDR2 SNTAGT. Trimming removed 2 bases from V and 7 bases from J; junction bases left unmatched: 5.